This TCR beta chain derives from a study of T cells in Graves' hyperthyroidism and ophthalmopathy. What was amplified from RNA transcripts were TCR beta CDR3 regions. The HTBI set primed first-round TCR CDR3 RT-PCR. TCRdb called the multiplex PCR reads again in MiXCR, with one record for every CDR3 protein. In the table there are 150,000 or so distinct CDR3 sequences, roughly a fifth of which are singletons. This clonotype was observed at least ten times. The antigen remains undetermined. Germline values: CDR1 MNHEY, CDR2 SMNVEV (reference sequence). This CDR3 is built from 17 residues. V lost 5 bases and J lost 5; bases outside the gene matches: 7. Study-wide results and caveats: In simple terms, a model built on 13 V-J features told ophthalmopathy apart from stable hyperthyroidism.

This chain uses TRBV27 with TRBJ2-1; 15 bases agree with TRBD2. The sequence derives from a woman between 45 and 60 years old with Graves' hyperthyroidism that later progressed to Graves' ophthalmopathy. Sequenced: blood. CDR3 region: CASSKGTSGRNNNEQFF. CDR3 DNA sequence: TGTGCCAGCAGTAAGGGGACTAGCGGGAGGAACAACAATGAGCAGTTCTTC.